These 14 T cell receptor beta chains originate from one sample sequenced in a study of T cell repertoires in cytomegalovirus infection. TCRdb recomputed calls from the reads with MiXCR, one row per CDR3 protein. The sample holds roughly 630,000 distinct CDR3 sequences, more than 20% seen once. The sample was CD8+ T cells from PBMCs. These receptors were taken from a human donor in good health (CMV status not recorded). Some clones in this sample may be carry-over from other donors' samples.

The chain employs TRBV6-6 and TRBJ2-6, with 7 bases matching TRBD1. The germline gives CDR1 MNHNY, CDR2 SVGAGI (reference sequence). This CDR3 contains 19 residues. V lost 4 bases, J lost 2 bases, and 14 bases stayed unmatched. CDR3 DNA: TGTGCCAGCAGTTTCCTAGGACAGGAGCAGAATCCTGGGGCCAACGTCCTGACTTTC. Translating it yields CASSFLGQEQNPGANVLTF.

The chain links TRBV20-1 to TRBJ2-1; D is undetermined. CDR1 and CDR2 (germline): DFQATT, SNEGSKA (reference sequence). Deletions cut 3 bases from V and 8 bases from J, with 17 bases between. The length of the CDR3 is 14 residues. The DNA for the CDR3 is TGCAGTGCTAGGGTGGTGAAGGGTGACTATGAGCAGTTCTTC. It specifies CSARVVKGDYEQFF.

This clonotype was found many times. The CDR3 coding sequence is TGTGCCAGCAGCTCCGAGGACAGGGGATTGTTTCAGCCCCAGCATTTT. The encoded protein is CASSSEDRGLFQPQHF. The chain has TRBV7-9 and TRBJ1-5; 9 nucleotides match TRBD1. There are 16 residues in the CDR3. J gave up 6 bases and V 4 bases, and 10 bases lay outside the gene matches. Germline CDR1 and CDR2: SEHNR and FQNEAQ (reference sequence). Combining the CDR3 with reference TRBV7-9 and TRBJ1-5 gives the whole variable domain DTGVSQNPRHKITKRGQNVTFRCDPISEHNRLYWYRQTLGQGPEFLTYFQNEAQLEKSRLLSDRFSAERPKGSFSTLEIQRTEQGDSAMYLCASSSEDRGLFQPQHFGDGTRLSIL.

The chain has TRBV29-1 and TRBJ2-1; D may be TRBD1 or TRBD2 (5 bases each). Trimming removed 6 bases at V and 0 bases at J, with 12 bases between. The CDR3 has 14 amino acids. Looked up from germline, CDR1 is SQVTM and CDR2 is ANQGSEA. The CDR3 bases are TGCAGCGTGAAACGGGACGGCTCCTACAATGAGCAGTTCTTC. Its translation: CSVKRDGSYNEQFF.

In this sample, this clonotype turned up a few times. The chain couples TRBV29-1 to TRBJ2-2; 7 nucleotides match TRBD2. After removal of 4 bases from V and 8 bases from J, the junction contained 13 bases not matched to a gene. This CDR3 spans 15 amino acids. Germline CDR1 is SQVTM and CDR2 is ANQGSEA. The CDR3 loop reads CSVASGGGRGGELFF. DNA of the CDR3: TGCAGCGTTGCCTCCGGCGGGGGAAGGGGAGGGGAGCTGTTTTTT.

This chain connects TRBV19 to TRBJ1-1; unclear D gene. V gave up 6 bases and J gave up 2 bases, with 16 bases separating them. The CDR3 covers 15 residues. Germline CDR1 reads LNHDA; CDR2 reads SQIVND (reference sequence). The CDR3 reads CASSLPGQLNTEAFF. In nucleotides, the CDR3 is TGTGCCAGTAGCCTGCCTGGGCAGTTAAACACTGAAGCTTTCTTT.

This clonotype was seen ten or more times. The V and J genes are TRBV6-8 and TRBJ2-1; D not certain. Trimming stripped 2 bases from V and 0 bases from J, with 8 bases between. Germline V CDR1 and CDR2: MNHGY, SAAAGT. The CDR3 is 15 residues long. DNA for the CDR3: TGTGCCAGCAGTTACGCCAGGAGCTCCTACAATGAGCAGTTCTTC. It is translated as CASSYARSSYNEQFF.

A few counts support this clonotype. V and J are TRBV7-6 and TRBJ2-3, with D unclear. The V gene lost 4 bases and the J gene lost 5 bases, with 13 bases spanning the gap. The CDR3 is made up of 14 amino acids. Per the germline V gene, CDR1 is SGHVS and CDR2 is FNYEAQ. In nucleotides, the CDR3 is TGTGCCAGCAGCTCCCAAGGCACTCAAGATACGCAGTATTTT. This sequence encodes CASSSQGTQDTQYF.

The chain joins TRBV20-1 to TRBJ2-7; 9 bases align to TRBD2. CDR3 length: 15 residues. Per germline, CDR1 DFQATT and CDR2 SNEGSKA (reference sequence). The ends lost 0 bases at V and 5 bases at J; junction bases unmatched: 8. CDR3 in DNA: TGCAGTGCTAGAGATAAGGCAAGCGGGGGGAACGAGCAGTACTTC. Encoded protein: CSARDKASGGNEQYF.

This chain links TRBV12-3 or TRBV12-4 with TRBJ1-4; unclear D gene. Trimming stripped 6 bases from V and 13 bases from J, with 30 bases between. The CDR3 is 17 residues long. CDR3 nucleotides: TGTGCCAGCAGCCTAAAAGAACCGCGGACCTACCCAGTGAGACTGTTTTTT. Its translation is CASSLKEPRTYPVRLFF.

This clonotype was seen many times. This chain joins TRBV12-3 or TRBV12-4 and TRBJ1-1, with a weak D call TRBD1 (5 bases). V lost 3 bases and J lost 3, with 8 bases in between. The CDR3 covers 13 residues. The CDR3 loop is CASSFGGYTEAFF. CDR3 bases: TGTGCCAGCAGTTTCGGGGGGTACACTGAAGCTTTCTTT.

The genes are TRBV29-1 and TRBJ2-7; possible D gene TRBD2, 6 bases. There are 14 residues in the CDR3. The germline V gene encodes CDR1 SQVTM and CDR2 ANQGSEA. V was trimmed by 5 bases and J by 0 bases, leaving 14 bases between them. The CDR3 sequence: CSVQRGESSYEQYF. The DNA of the CDR3 is TGCAGCGTTCAACGCGGGGAAAGCTCCTACGAGCAGTACTTC.

CDR3 coding DNA: TGTGCCAGCAGTTCCCGACAGATAGATACGCAGTATTTT. Translated: CASSSRQIDTQYF. The chain combines TRBV6-5 with TRBJ2-3, with D perhaps matching TRBD1 (5 bases). Per the germline V gene, CDR1 is MNHEY and CDR2 is SVGAGI. This CDR3 has 13 residues. V was shortened by 4 bases and J by 5 bases, with 10 bases between the two germline ends.

Comments on this clonotype: Given a much more abundant clone one base away, this may be a read error. CDR3 sequence (DNA): TGTGCCAGCAGCCTATACGGGACTAACAATGAGCAGCTCTTC. Protein: CASSLYGTNNEQLF. This chain connects TRBV7-4 to TRBJ2-1, with 7 nucleotides matching TRBD2. The CDR3 covers 14 residues. Germline V gives CDR1 SGHVT, CDR2 SQSDAQ.